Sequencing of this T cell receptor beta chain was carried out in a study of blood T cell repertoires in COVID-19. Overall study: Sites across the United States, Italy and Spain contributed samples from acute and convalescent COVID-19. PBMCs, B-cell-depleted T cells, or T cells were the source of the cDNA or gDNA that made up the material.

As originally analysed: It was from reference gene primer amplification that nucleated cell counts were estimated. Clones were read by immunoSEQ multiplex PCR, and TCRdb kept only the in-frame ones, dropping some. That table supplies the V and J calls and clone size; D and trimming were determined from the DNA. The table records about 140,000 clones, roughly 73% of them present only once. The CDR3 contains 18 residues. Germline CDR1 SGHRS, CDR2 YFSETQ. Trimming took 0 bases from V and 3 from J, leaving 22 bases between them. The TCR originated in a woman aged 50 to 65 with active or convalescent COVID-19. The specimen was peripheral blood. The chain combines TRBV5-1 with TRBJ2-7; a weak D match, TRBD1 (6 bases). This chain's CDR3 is CASSLGNQQGSKSYEQYF. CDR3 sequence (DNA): TGCGCCAGCAGCTTGGGAAACCAACAGGGTTCGAAAAGCTACGAGCAGTACTTC. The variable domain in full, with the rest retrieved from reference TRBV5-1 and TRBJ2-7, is KAGVTQTPRYLIKTRGQQVTLSCSPISGHRSVSWYQQTPGQGLQFLFEYFSETQRNKGNFPGRFSGRQFSNSRSEMNVSTLELGDSALYLCASSLGNQQGSKSYEQYFGPGTRLTVT.